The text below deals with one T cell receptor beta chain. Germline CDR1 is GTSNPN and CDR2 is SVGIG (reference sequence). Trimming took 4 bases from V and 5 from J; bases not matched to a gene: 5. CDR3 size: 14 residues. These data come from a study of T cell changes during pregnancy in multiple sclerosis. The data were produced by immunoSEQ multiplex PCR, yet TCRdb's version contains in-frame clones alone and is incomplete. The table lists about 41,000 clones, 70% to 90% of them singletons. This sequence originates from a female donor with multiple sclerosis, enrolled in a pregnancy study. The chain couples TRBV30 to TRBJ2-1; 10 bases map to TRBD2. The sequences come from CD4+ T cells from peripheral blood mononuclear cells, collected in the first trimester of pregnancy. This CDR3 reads CAWTVTSGNNEQFF. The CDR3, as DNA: TGTGCCTGGACCGTCACTAGCGGGAACAATGAGCAGTTCTTC.